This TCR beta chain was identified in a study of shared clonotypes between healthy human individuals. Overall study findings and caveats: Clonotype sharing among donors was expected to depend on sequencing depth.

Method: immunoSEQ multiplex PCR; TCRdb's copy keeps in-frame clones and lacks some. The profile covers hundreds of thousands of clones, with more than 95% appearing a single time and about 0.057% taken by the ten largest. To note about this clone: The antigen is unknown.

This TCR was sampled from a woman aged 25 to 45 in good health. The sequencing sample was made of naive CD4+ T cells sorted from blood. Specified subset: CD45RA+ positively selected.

The CDR3, as DNA: TGTGCCAGCAGGGTTGGGACTCACTACGAGCAGTACTTC. Translation: CASRVGTHYEQYF. The chain recombines TRBV27 with TRBJ2-7; a weak D match, TRBD2 (6 bases). Between the trimmed V and J ends, which lost 6 bases and 3 bases, there was a span of 12 bases. The CDR3 extends over 13 amino acids. Per germline, CDR1 MNHEY and CDR2 SMNVEV (reference sequence).